This T cell receptor beta chain comes out of a study of T cells in Graves' hyperthyroidism and ophthalmopathy. For the study at large: Initial diagnosis, before any treatment, was when peripheral blood was collected.

Germline V lookup: CDR1 MNHNS, CDR2 SASEGT. V lost 6 bases to trimming and J lost 5 bases, with 11 bases between them. This CDR3 has 12 residues. Whole-study findings and limits: Ophthalmopathy onset followed model prediction by a median roughly six months. From stable hyperthyroidism, ophthalmopathy was separated by a 13 V-J model.

Amplified TCR beta CDR3 regions came from RNA transcripts. Primed by the HTBI set, a first-round RT-PCR was run on the TCR CDR3. In TCRdb, the multiplex PCR reads were re-called with MiXCR into one record per CDR3 protein. The data show fewer than 250,000 distinct CDR3 sequences, roughly 18% seen once. Details on this clonotype: Its antigen is currently unknown.

The gene calls are TRBV6-1 and TRBJ2-7; D assignment may be TRBD1 or TRBD2 (5 bases each). This sequence originates from a man aged 50 to 60 with Graves' hyperthyroidism. Sequencing input: blood. CDR3: CASSGEGNEQYF. The CDR3 DNA sequence: TGTGCCAGCAGCGGCGAGGGGAACGAGCAGTACTTC.